The T cell receptor beta chain under discussion was sequenced for a study of glioma-infiltrating T cells after dendritic cell vaccination. Whole-study context: Dendritic cells derived from monocytes and pulsed with autologous tumor lysate formed the vaccine. Study observations and caveats: Patients with more pretreatment TILs had longer time to progression and survival.

Time point indicated: after dendritic cell vaccination, including at tumor progression/relapse. V gave up 9 bases and J gave up 1 base; unmatched junction bases: 9. The CDR3 covers 15 residues. The germline gives CDR1 MDHEN, CDR2 SYDVKM. The repertoire was sequenced with immunoSEQ multiplex PCR; TCRdb's copy has only in-frame clones and lacks some. The sample includes around 78,000 clones, about 85% of them seen just once. Regarding this clone: Its matching antigen is unknown.

Here the sequenced sample was blood, taken after dendritic cell vaccination. This chain uses TRBV28 with TRBJ1-5; 7 nucleotides agree with TRBD1. The receptor comes from a human donor with glioblastoma. The CDR3 loop is CASQGDRESNQPQHF. The CDR3 nucleotides are TGTGCCAGTCAGGGAGACAGGGAAAGCAATCAGCCCCAGCATTTT. Full variable domain (remainder filled in from reference TRBV28 and TRBJ1-5): DVKVTQSSRYLVKRTGEKVFLECVQDMDHENMFWYRQDPGLGLRLIYFSYDVKMKEKGDIPEGYSVSREKKERFSLILESASTNQTSMYLCASQGDRESNQPQHFGDGTRLSIL.